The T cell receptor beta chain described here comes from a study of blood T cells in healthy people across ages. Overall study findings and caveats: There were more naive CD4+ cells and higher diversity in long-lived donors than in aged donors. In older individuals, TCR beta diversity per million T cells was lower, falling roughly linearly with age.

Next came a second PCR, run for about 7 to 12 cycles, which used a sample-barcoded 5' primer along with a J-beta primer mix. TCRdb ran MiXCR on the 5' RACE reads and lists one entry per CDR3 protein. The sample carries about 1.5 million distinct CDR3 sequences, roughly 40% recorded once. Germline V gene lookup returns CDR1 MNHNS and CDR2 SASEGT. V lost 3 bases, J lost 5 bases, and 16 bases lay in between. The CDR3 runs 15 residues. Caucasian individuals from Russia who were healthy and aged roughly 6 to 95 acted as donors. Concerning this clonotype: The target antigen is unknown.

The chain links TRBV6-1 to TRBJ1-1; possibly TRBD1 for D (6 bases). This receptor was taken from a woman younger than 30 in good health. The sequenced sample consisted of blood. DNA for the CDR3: TGTGCCAGCAGTGATGGGGGGGTAGGGGGAACTGAAGCTTTCTTT. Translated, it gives CASSDGGVGGTEAFF.